The text below deals with one T cell receptor (beta chain). The antigen remains unidentified. This record belongs to a study of radiotherapy plus CTLA-4 blockade in lung cancer. The wider study: Disease control was present in roughly 30% of patients, and objective responses in approximately 19%. Study-wide results and limits: Following radiotherapy plus ipilimumab, tumor-derived TCR clones expanded in the blood. The authors reported that early blood T cell clone dynamics, with interferon-beta, best predicted response.

Between the trimmed V and J ends, which lost 0 bases and 5 bases, there was a span of 12 bases. This CDR3 spans 14 amino acids. Germline V gives CDR1 SGHRS, CDR2 YFSETQ. Method: immunoSEQ multiplex PCR; TCRdb's copy keeps in-frame clones and lacks some. This sample carries about 43,000 clones, roughly 64% of them seen once, and the ten largest clones take roughly 25%. Focal radiation plus CTLA-4 blockade with ipilimumab was given to patients with chemo-refractory metastatic non-small-cell lung cancer. This clonotype originated in a human donor with non-small cell lung cancer who had a partial response to radiotherapy plus ipilimumab. The rearrangement links TRBV5-1 to TRBJ2-7, with D perhaps TRBD1 (6 bases). Specimen: peripheral blood, collected from a patient treated with radiotherapy plus ipilimumab. The CDR3 region has the DNA TGCGCCAGCAGCTTGGAAAGGGGGACACACGAGCAGTACTTC. It specifies CASSLERGTHEQYF. The full variable domain, its missing parts supplied by reference TRBV5-1 and TRBJ2-7, is KAGVTQTPRYLIKTRGQQVTLSCSPISGHRSVSWYQQTPGQGLQFLFEYFSETQRNKGNFPGRFSGRQFSNSRSEMNVSTLELGDSALYLCASSLERGTHEQYFGPGTRLTVT.